Sequencing of this T cell receptor (beta chain) was carried out in a study of cytomegalovirus exposure and HLA in healthy donors. In the study overall: Samples from HLA-typed donors yielded 65 million to 90 million unique TCRs in an early data release. General study results and limits: Later analysis identified 16,951 TCR beta sequences associated with HLA alleles, using a false discovery rate threshold of 0.05. It was only CMV serostatus that was available as immune exposure information.

Nominal health characterized the donors when sampled, though unrecorded immune exposures were likely. V lost 2 bases, J lost 1 base, and 9 bases lay in between. This CDR3 spans 15 amino acids. The germline CDR1 and CDR2 sequences are SNHLY and FYNNEI. On this clone: Its antigen is currently unknown.

The study ran its PCR with 60 Vbeta and 13 Jbeta primers. The data were produced by immunoSEQ multiplex PCR, yet TCRdb's version contains in-frame clones alone and is incomplete. The sample lists about 90,000 clones; 76% were seen once. The sequencing sample was made of PBMCs. The TCR originated in a woman in her sixties in good health and CMV-seropositive. The chain combines TRBV2 with TRBJ2-4; D is unresolved. For the CDR3, the DNA is TGTGCCAGCAGTGAACGGCAAGCGGCCAAAAACATTCAGTACTTC. This encodes CASSERQAAKNIQYF. Based on the CDR3 plus reference TRBV2 and TRBJ2-4, the full variable domain is EPEVTQTPSHQVTQMGQEVILRCVPISNHLYFYWYRQILGQKVEFLVSFYNNEISEKSEIFDDQFSVERPDGSNFTLKIRSTKLEDSAMYFCASSERQAAKNIQYFGAGTRLSVL.